This T cell receptor beta chain derives from a study of cytomegalovirus exposure and HLA in healthy donors. The study, taken as a whole, reports: In a later analysis, CMV-associated beta chains were mostly HLA-associated, it appeared. In a later analysis, DRB1 alleles had the most associated TCRs; HLA-C alleles the fewest. Cytomegalovirus association was listed for around 180 TCR beta chains. Earlier analysis yielded a pattern in which most TCR beta V segments were productive about 87% or about 30% of the time.

This clone was observed a few times. The antigen remains undetermined. The CDR3 loop spans 12 amino acids. Looked up from germline, CDR1 is SGHKS and CDR2 is YYEKEE (reference sequence). V gave up 3 bases and J gave up 2 bases, with 4 bases separating them. 13 Jbeta primers and 60 Vbeta primers were used for the PCR. Clones were sequenced by immunoSEQ multiplex PCR, and TCRdb holds only the in-frame ones, with some missing. The sample shows about 160,000 clones, around four fifths of them seen only once. The source of this sequence is a woman aged 45-60 years in good health and CMV-seronegative. The source material was PBMCs. The chain is built from TRBV5-5 and TRBJ2-3, with D hard to call. The CDR3: CASSSYTDTQYF. CDR3 coding DNA: TGTGCCAGCAGCTCCTACACAGATACGCAGTATTTT.